Below are 10 T cell receptor beta chains sequenced from a single sample in a study of blood T cells in healthy people across ages. Together with a sample-barcoded 5' primer, a J-beta primer mix was included in a second PCR lasting roughly 6 to 12 cycles. MiXCR, run by TCRdb on the 5' RACE reads, gives a single entry per CDR3 protein. The table has about 780,000 distinct CDR3 sequences, 35% to 60% seen once. The sequencing input was blood. The receptor set was obtained from a man at least 80 years old in good health.

This clonotype was seen more than once but under ten times. This chain joins TRBV7-9 and TRBJ2-1, with 7 bases matching TRBD2. Germline V gene lookup returns CDR1 SEHNR and CDR2 FQNEAQ (reference sequence). V trimming: 1 base; J trimming: 4 bases; junction bases outside the gene matches: 4. This CDR3 has 15 residues. The CDR3 sequence: CASSLVEGLYNEQFF. For the CDR3, the DNA is TGTGCCAGCAGCTTAGTCGAGGGACTATACAATGAGCAGTTCTTC.

The sample holds a few counts of this clonotype. The rearrangement joins TRBV5-5 to TRBJ2-3; D uncertain. The CDR3 runs to 14 residues. Germline CDR1 is SGHKS and CDR2 is YYEKEE (reference sequence). V lost 0 bases and J lost 6, with 11 bases in between. CDR3 residues: CASSLVGSRDTQYF. CDR3 in DNA: TGTGCCAGCAGCTTGGTAGGCAGCAGGGATACGCAGTATTTT.

Notes on this clonotype: This could be a read error, since a much larger clone is one nucleotide away. The gene calls are TRBV4-1 and TRBJ2-7; D unresolved. The CDR3 length is 14 residues. Germline assignment: CDR1 MGHRA and CDR2 YSYEKL. CDR3 loop: CAGSQVVRAYEQYF. CDR3 sequence (DNA): TGCGCCGGCAGCCAAGTTGTCCGAGCCTACGAGCAGTACTTC.

This rearrangement joins TRBV5-1 to TRBJ2-5, with D unresolved. CDR3 size: 12 residues. CDR1 SGHRS and CDR2 YFSETQ come from the germline V gene. Trimming took off 4 bases at V and 11 bases at J, with 15 bases between the two ends. The CDR3, as DNA: TGCGCCAGCAGCGAGCAGAACAATGAGCAGTACTTC. Translated: CASSEQNNEQYF.

The V call is TRBV6-2 or TRBV6-3, the J call TRBJ2-4; no reliable D call. Germline V gives CDR1 MNHEY, CDR2 SVGEGT. V lost 5 bases and J lost 5, with 7 bases in between. The CDR3 is 12 residues long. The CDR3 loop reads CASSRGQNIQYF. DNA for the CDR3: TGTGCCAGCAGTCGAGGACAAAACATTCAGTACTTC.

The rearrangement links TRBV7-8 to TRBJ2-1; perhaps TRBD2 as D (6 bases). The germline V gene encodes CDR1 SGHVS and CDR2 FQNEAQ. This CDR3 has 16 amino acids. The germline V and J ends were trimmed by 1 base and 3 bases, with 13 bases remaining between them. CDR3 bases: TGTGCCAGCAGCTTAGAGCTGGCTAGCGTCTACAATGAGCAGTTCTTC. Amino acid sequence: CASSLELASVYNEQFF.

With respect to this clonotype: One junction end does not reproduce the germline sequence, and a read error may be involved. The V and J genes are TRBV5-1 and TRBJ2-3, with TRBD2 as a possible D gene (5 bases). CDR1 and CDR2 from the germline V gene are SGHRS and YFSETQ. This CDR3 comprises 14 residues. CDR3 in DNA: TGCGCCAGCAGCTCCTACGGGAACACAGTTACGCAGTATTTT. Its protein product is CASSSYGNTVTQYF.

This chain connects TRBV11-2 to TRBJ2-1; 8 positions agree with TRBD2. Germline V gene lookup returns CDR1 SGHAT and CDR2 FQNNGV. The CDR3 has 15 residues. With 1 base clipped from V and 5 bases from J, the junction kept 4 bases outside the gene matches. The CDR3 coding sequence is TGTGCCAGCAGCTTAGTCGGGAGGGCTGACAATGAGCAGTTCTTC. It specifies CASSLVGRADNEQFF.

The gene calls are TRBV7-9 and TRBJ2-1; no reliable D call. Germline V gene lookup returns CDR1 SEHNR and CDR2 FQNEAQ (reference sequence). The length of the CDR3 is 15 residues. V was clipped by 3 bases and J by 8 bases, with 17 bases between them. This CDR3 reads CASSFFSPVNDEQFF. DNA for the CDR3: TGTGCCAGCAGCTTTTTTTCTCCCGTAAACGATGAGCAGTTCTTC.

The chain is built from TRBV7-3 and TRBJ1-1; 8 nucleotides align to TRBD1. The CDR3 has 16 amino acids. J lost 5 bases, V lost 8 bases, and 16 bases had no gene match. Germline CDR1 is SGHTA and CDR2 is FQGTGA. This chain's CDR3 is CASSQGTGPLGTEAFF. The CDR3 DNA follows: TGTGCCAGCTCCCAGGGGACAGGACCTCTCGGGACTGAAGCTTTCTTT.